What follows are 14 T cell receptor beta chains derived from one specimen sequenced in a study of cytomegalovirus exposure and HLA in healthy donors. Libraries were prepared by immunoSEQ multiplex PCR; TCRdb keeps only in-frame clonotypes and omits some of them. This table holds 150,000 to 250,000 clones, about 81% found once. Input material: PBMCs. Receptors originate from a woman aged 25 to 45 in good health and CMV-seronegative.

In nucleotides, the CDR3 is TGCGCCAGCAGCTTGGGGTCAGGTATGGACTGGGCCAACGTCCTGACTTTC. The encoded protein is CASSLGSGMDWANVLTF. V gene TRBV5-1 combines with J gene TRBJ2-6; weak D call: TRBD2 (5 bases). Germline CDR1 SGHRS, CDR2 YFSETQ. The germline V and J ends were trimmed by 0 bases and 5 bases, with 15 bases remaining between them. CDR3 length: 17 amino acids.

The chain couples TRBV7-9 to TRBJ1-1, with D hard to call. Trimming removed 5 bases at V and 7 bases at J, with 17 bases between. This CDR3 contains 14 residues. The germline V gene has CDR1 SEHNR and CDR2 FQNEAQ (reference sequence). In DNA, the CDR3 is TGTGCCAGCAGCCCAGGATCGACGGTGTTTGAAGCTTTCTTT. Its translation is CASSPGSTVFEAFF.

DNA for the CDR3: TGTGCCAGCAGCGTAGCTGCTGGACAGGCTGCCAACACTGAAGCTTTCTTT. This gives the protein CASSVAAGQAANTEAFF. This sequence joins TRBV9 and TRBJ1-1, with 7 bases lining up with TRBD1. V was clipped by 0 bases and J by 2 bases; unmatched bases: 10. CDR3 length: 17 amino acids. Germline CDR1 is SGDLS and CDR2 is YYNGEE.

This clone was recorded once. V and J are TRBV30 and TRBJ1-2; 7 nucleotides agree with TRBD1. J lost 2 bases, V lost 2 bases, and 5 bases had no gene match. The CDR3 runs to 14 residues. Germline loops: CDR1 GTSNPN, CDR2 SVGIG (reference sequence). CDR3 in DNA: TGTGCCTGGAGTCTGACGACAGGGAACTATGGCTACACCTTC. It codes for CAWSLTTGNYGYTF.

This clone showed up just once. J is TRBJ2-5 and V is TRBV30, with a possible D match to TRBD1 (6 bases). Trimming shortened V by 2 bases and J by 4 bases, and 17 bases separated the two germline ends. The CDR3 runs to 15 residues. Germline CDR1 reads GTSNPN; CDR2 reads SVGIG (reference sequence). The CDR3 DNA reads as TGTGCCTGGAGTCCCTCCTCATTACAGGGAGAGACCCAGTACTTC. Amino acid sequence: CAWSPSSLQGETQYF.

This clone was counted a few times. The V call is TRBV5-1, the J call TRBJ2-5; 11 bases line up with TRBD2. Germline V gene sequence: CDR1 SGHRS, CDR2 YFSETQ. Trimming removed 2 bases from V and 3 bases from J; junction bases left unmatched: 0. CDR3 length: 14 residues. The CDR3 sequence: CASSFSGREETQYF. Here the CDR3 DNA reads TGCGCCAGCAGCTTTAGCGGGAGGGAAGAGACCCAGTACTTC.

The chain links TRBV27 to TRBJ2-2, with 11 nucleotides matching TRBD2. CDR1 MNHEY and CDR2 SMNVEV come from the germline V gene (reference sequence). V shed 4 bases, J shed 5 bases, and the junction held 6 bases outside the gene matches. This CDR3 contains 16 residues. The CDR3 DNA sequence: TGTGCCAGCAGTTATAGCGGGAGGGGGAGTACCGGGGAGCTGTTTTTT. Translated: CASSYSGRGSTGELFF.

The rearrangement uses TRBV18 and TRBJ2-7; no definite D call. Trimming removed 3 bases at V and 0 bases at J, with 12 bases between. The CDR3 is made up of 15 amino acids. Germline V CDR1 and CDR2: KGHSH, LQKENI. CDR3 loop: CASSPGRDRSYEQYF. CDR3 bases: TGTGCCAGCTCACCGGGCCGCGACCGCTCCTACGAGCAGTACTTC.

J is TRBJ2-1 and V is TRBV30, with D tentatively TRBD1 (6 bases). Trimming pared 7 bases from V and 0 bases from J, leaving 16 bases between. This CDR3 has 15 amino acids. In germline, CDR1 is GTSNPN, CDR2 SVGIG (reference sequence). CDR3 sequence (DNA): TGTGCCTTCAGGGGCGGTTCTAGCTCCTACAATGAGCAGTTCTTC. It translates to CAFRGGSSSYNEQFF. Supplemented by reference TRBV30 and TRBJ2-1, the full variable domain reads SQTIHQWPATLVQPVGSPLSLECTVEGTSNPNLYWYRQAAGRGLQLLFYSVGIGQISSEVPQNLSASRPQDRQFILSSKKLLLSDSGFYLCAFRGGSSSYNEQFFGPGTRLTVL.

The CDR3 region has the DNA TGCGCCAGCAGCCCACTCCAGGGAGGGGCCTATGGCTACACCTTC. Translating it yields CASSPLQGGAYGYTF. The V gene is TRBV5-1, the J gene TRBJ1-2; D is perhaps TRBD1 (5 bases). V was cut by 4 bases and J by 4 bases, with 17 bases left in between. The CDR3 consists of 15 residues. In germline, CDR1 is SGHRS, CDR2 YFSETQ.

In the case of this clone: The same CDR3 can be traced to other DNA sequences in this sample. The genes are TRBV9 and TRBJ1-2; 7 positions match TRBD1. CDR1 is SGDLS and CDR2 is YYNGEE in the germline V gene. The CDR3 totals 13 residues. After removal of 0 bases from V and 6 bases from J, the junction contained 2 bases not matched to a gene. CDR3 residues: CASSVEQGNGYTF. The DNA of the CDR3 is TGTGCCAGCAGCGTAGAACAGGGGAATGGCTACACCTTC. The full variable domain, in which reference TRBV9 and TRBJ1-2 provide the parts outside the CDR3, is DSGVTQTPKHLITATGQRVTLRCSPRSGDLSVYWYQQSLDQGLQFLIQYYNGEERAKGNILERFSAQQFPDLHSELNLSSLELGDSALYFCASSVEQGNGYTFGSGTRLTVV.

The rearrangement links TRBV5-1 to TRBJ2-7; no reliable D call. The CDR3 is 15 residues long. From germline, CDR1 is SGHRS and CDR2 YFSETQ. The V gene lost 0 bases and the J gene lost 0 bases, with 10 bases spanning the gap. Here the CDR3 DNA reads TGCGCCAGCAGCTTGGAGGCGGTGAGCTCCTACGAGCAGTACTTC. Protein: CASSLEAVSSYEQYF.

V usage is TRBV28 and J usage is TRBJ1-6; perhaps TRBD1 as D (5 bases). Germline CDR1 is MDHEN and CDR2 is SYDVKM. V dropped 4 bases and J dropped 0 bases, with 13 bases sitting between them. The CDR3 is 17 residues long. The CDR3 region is CASSSRDSSSYNSPLHF. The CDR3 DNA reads TGTGCCAGCAGTTCCCGGGACTCCAGCTCCTATAATTCACCCCTCCACTTT.

CDR3 residues: CASTGTGGNEQYF. In DNA, the CDR3 is TGTGCCAGCACAGGGACAGGGGGCAACGAGCAGTACTTC. The chain joins TRBV6-5 to TRBJ2-7; 12 bases are a match to TRBD1. Germline V CDR1 and CDR2: MNHEY, SVGAGI. This CDR3 comprises 13 residues. With V trimmed by 7 bases and J by 5 bases, 3 bases remained unmatched.